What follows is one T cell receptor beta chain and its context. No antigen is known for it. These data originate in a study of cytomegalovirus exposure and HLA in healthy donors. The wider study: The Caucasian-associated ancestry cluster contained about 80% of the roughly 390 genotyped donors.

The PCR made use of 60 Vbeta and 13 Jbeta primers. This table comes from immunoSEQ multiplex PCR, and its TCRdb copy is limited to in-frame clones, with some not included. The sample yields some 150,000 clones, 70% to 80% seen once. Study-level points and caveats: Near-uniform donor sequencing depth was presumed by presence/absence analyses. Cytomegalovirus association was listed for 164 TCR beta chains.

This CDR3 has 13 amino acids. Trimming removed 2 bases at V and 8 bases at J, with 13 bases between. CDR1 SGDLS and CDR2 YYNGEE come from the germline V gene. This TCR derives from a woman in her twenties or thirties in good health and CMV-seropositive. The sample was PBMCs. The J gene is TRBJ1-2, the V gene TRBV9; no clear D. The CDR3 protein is CASSVQADIGYTF. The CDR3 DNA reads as TGTGCCAGCAGCGTCCAGGCAGACATCGGCTACACCTTC.